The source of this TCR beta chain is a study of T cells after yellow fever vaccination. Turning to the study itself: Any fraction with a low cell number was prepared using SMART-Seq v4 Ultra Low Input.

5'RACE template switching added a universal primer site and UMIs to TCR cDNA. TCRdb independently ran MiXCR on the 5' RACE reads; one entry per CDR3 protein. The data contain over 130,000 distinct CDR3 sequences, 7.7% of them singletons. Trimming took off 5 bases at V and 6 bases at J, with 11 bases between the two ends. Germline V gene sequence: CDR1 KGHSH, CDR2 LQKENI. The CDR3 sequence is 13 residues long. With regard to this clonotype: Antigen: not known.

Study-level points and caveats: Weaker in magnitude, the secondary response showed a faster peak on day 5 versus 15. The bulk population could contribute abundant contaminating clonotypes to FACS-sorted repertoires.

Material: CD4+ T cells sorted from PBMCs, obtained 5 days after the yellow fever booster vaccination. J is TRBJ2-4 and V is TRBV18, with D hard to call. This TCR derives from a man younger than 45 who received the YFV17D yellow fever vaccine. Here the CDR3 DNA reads TGTGCCAGCTCAGAATCCCAGTCAAACATTCAGTACTTC. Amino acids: CASSESQSNIQYF.